Presented here are 31 T cell receptor beta chains from one specimen sequenced in a study of regulatory T cells in long-lasting Graves disease. Time point denoted: newly diagnosed GD, antithyroid drugs for less than 3 months. From PBMCs, RNA was extracted and then used to make the TCR library. The authors built TCR beta libraries using iRepertoire HTBI primers and Arm-PCR of CDR3 regions. TCRdb re-called the multiplex PCR reads with MiXCR, one entry per CDR3 protein. The table lists about 530,000 distinct CDR3 sequences, roughly a sixth of them singletons. These data were also filed under a second study, of T cells in Graves' hyperthyroidism and ophthalmopathy.

Sequencing used peripheral blood mononuclear cells (PBMCs), obtained at new diagnosis, from a patient treated with antithyroid drugs. The receptors shown here come from a woman aged 35-65 years with Graves disease.

This clonotype was observed a handful of times. The V gene is TRBV6-1, the J gene TRBJ2-7; TRBD2 agrees at 7 bases. The V and J ends lost 6 bases and 3 bases, in that order; junction bases with no gene match: 11. The CDR3 spans 15 residues. Germline V gene data show CDR1 as MNHNS and CDR2 as SASEGT. In DNA form, the CDR3 reads TGTGCCAGCAGAACGCCTGGGGGGGTGGGCTACGAGCAGTACTTC. Its protein is CASRTPGGVGYEQYF.

The table lists this clonotype with many counts. This chain links TRBV3-1 with TRBJ1-1; D gene unclear. V dropped 2 bases and J dropped 11 bases, with 15 bases sitting between them. The CDR3 has 13 amino acids. Germline assignment: CDR1 LGHDT and CDR2 YNNKEL (reference sequence). The chain's CDR3 is CASSQMRPGEAFF. The DNA for the CDR3 is TGTGCCAGCAGCCAAATGCGTCCTGGGGAGGCTTTCTTT.

Turning to this clonotype: A much larger clone differs by one base, so this may be a read error. CDR3 coding DNA: TGTGCCAGCAGTCGAGCCCGGGACAGGGACTCCTACGGGCAGTACTTC. Translation gives CASSRARDRDSYGQYF. The chain employs TRBV28 and TRBJ2-7; 9 positions agree with TRBD1. Germline loops: CDR1 MDHEN, CDR2 SYDVKM. The CDR3 contains 16 residues.

This clonotype was recorded a few times. The V and J genes are TRBV20-1 and TRBJ2-3, with TRBD2 identical over 16 bases. The ends lost 6 bases at V and 0 bases at J; junction bases unmatched: 9. CDR1 and CDR2 from the germline V gene are DFQATT and SNEGSKA (reference sequence). CDR3 size: 18 residues. The CDR3 nucleotides read TGCAGTGCGCGGGGGGGACTAGCGGGGGGGCATAGCACAGATACGCAGTATTTT. Its translation is CSARGGLAGGHSTDTQYF.

This clonotype came up many times. The CDR3 protein is CASSPTSGGTNEQFF. The CDR3 bases are TGTGCCAGCAGCCCGACTAGCGGGGGTACCAATGAGCAGTTCTTC. The chain has TRBV12-3 or TRBV12-4 and TRBJ2-1; 12 positions match TRBD2. The J segment lost 6 bases and the V segment lost 6 bases, leaving 6 bases of the junction unmatched. The CDR3 loop spans 15 amino acids.

This clonotype was observed many times. The V call is TRBV3-1, the J call TRBJ1-2, with D perhaps matching TRBD1 (5 bases). Between the trimmed V and J ends, which lost 2 bases and 6 bases, there was a span of 13 bases. Germline loops: CDR1 LGHDT, CDR2 YNNKEL (reference sequence). CDR3 length: 14 amino acids. The DNA of the CDR3 is TGTGCCAGCAGCCAATATCAGGGAGGGGATGGCTACACCTTC. Translation: CASSQYQGGDGYTF.

This clonotype was seen a few times. The gene calls are TRBV3-1 and TRBJ2-3; D might be TRBD1 or TRBD2, each matching 5 bases. With 4 bases removed from V and 9 bases from J, the gap between germline ends came to 11 bases. The CDR3 has 12 amino acids. The germline CDR1 and CDR2 sequences are LGHDT and YNNKEL (reference sequence). The DNA of the CDR3 is TGTGCCAGCAGCCGGGACCCTGAAACGCAGTATTTT. Translating it yields CASSRDPETQYF.

This clonotype was seen more than once but under ten times. The J gene is TRBJ2-3, the V gene TRBV28, with TRBD2 identical over 13 bases. After removal of 8 bases from V and 1 base from J, the junction contained 3 bases not matched to a gene. The CDR3 runs to 15 residues. CDR1 and CDR2 from the germline V gene are MDHEN and SYDVKM. CDR3 in amino acids: CASGTSGGGTDTQYF. CDR3 coding DNA: TGTGCCAGCGGAACTAGCGGGGGGGGCACAGATACGCAGTATTTT.

This clonotype was observed at least ten times. CDR3 DNA sequence: TGTGCCAGCAGTTCGGGGACAGCCTCCTACGAGCAGTACTTC. Residues: CASSSGTASYEQYF. This chain connects TRBV28 to TRBJ2-7; 7 bases are a match to TRBD1. The trim removed 4 bases at V and 0 bases at J, leaving 3 bases unmatched. The length of the CDR3 is 14 residues. Per the germline V gene, CDR1 is MDHEN and CDR2 is SYDVKM.

The chain carries TRBV28 and TRBJ1-5; 8 nucleotides align to TRBD1. CDR1 and CDR2 (germline): MDHEN, SYDVKM. The CDR3 spans 14 residues. The trim removed 7 bases at V and 0 bases at J, leaving 2 bases unmatched. Here the CDR3 reads CASNRGYSNQPQHF. The CDR3 DNA is TGTGCCAGCAACAGGGGGTATAGCAATCAGCCCCAGCATTTT.

The gene calls are TRBV29-1 and TRBJ2-1; 9 bases align to TRBD2. V shed 3 bases, J shed 8 bases, and the junction held 11 bases outside the gene matches. The CDR3 extends over 15 amino acids. The germline gives CDR1 SQVTM, CDR2 ANQGSEA. DNA for the CDR3: TGCAGCGTTGACGCCTTGCGGGGGGGCCATGATGAGCAGTTCTTC. This sequence encodes CSVDALRGGHDEQFF.

This clonotype has a count of ten or more. The V gene is TRBV18, the J gene TRBJ1-1; the D is unclear. The CDR3 is made up of 15 amino acids. V was shortened by 4 bases and J by 6 bases, with 18 bases between the two germline ends. Germline CDR1 KGHSH, CDR2 LQKENI. CDR3 nucleotides: TGTGCCAGCTCACTGCGGGTCGCGGAAGCCTCTGAAGCTTTCTTT. Translation: CASSLRVAEASEAFF. The variable domain in full, completed from reference TRBV18 and TRBJ1-1, reads NAGVMQNPRHLVRRRGQEARLRCSPMKGHSHVYWYRQLPEEGLKFMVYLQKENIIDESGMPKERFSAEFPKEGPSILRIQQVVRGDSAAYFCASSLRVAEASEAFFGQGTRLTVV.

This clonotype was observed a handful of times. The genes are TRBV6-9 and TRBJ2-6, with a tentative D call TRBD1 (5 bases). The V and J ends lost 3 bases and 0 bases respectively, with 12 bases between them. This CDR3 contains 17 residues. Germline V gene sequence: CDR1 MNHGY, CDR2 SVAAGI. The CDR3 DNA is TGTGCCAGCAGTTACAGGGTTTCTTTCTCTGGGGCCAACGTCCTGACTTTC. This encodes CASSYRVSFSGANVLTF.

This sequence joins TRBV7-9 and TRBJ1-6, with 7 positions matching TRBD1. The CDR3 spans 15 residues. Germline CDR1 reads SEHNR; CDR2 reads FQNEAQ (reference sequence). Trimming took 1 base from V and 8 from J; bases not matched to a gene: 5. CDR3 sequence reads: CASSLVDRVHSPLHF. For the CDR3, the DNA is TGTGCCAGCAGCTTAGTAGACAGGGTGCATTCACCCCTCCACTTT.

The table lists this clonotype with a few counts. The chain employs TRBV10-3 and TRBJ2-1; 9 bases are a match to TRBD1. The closer fit of TRBJ2-5 to the DNA end suggests the J call may be wrong. The CDR3 loop spans 14 amino acids. CDR1 and CDR2 from the germline V gene are ENHRY and SYGVKD. For the CDR3, the DNA is TGTGCCATCAGTGAACCCGACAGGGGGGAGACCCAGTACTTC. Its protein is CAISEPDRGETQYF.

This clonotype showed up many times. The J gene is TRBJ1-4, the V gene TRBV5-1; 9 nucleotides align to TRBD1. Losses at the gene ends were 4 bases for V and 10 bases for J; bases not matched to a gene: 11. The CDR3 runs to 15 residues. CDR1 is SGHRS and CDR2 is YFSETQ in the germline V gene. The CDR3 DNA reads as TGCGCCAGCAGCCCGGAGGGACAGGGAGGCGGAAAACTGTTTTTT. It codes for CASSPEGQGGGKLFF.

The V call is TRBV12-3 or TRBV12-4, the J call TRBJ2-2; perhaps TRBD1 as D (6 bases). The length of the CDR3 is 15 residues. Trimming left V 6 bases short and J 5 bases short, with 16 bases between. CDR3 in amino acids: CASSLARGVTGELFF. The CDR3 DNA reads as TGTGCCAGCAGCTTGGCCAGGGGAGTGACCGGGGAGCTGTTTTTT.

The chain has TRBV12-3 or TRBV12-4 and TRBJ2-7; D ambiguous. V was shortened by 5 bases and J by 0 bases, with 8 bases between the two germline ends. The CDR3 is made up of 13 amino acids. The CDR3 reads CASSDGPSYEQYF. The CDR3 DNA follows: TGTGCCAGCAGTGACGGGCCCTCCTACGAGCAGTACTTC.

The table lists this clonotype with many counts. The gene calls are TRBV3-1 and TRBJ2-2; D call uncertain. The CDR3 totals 10 residues. V was cut by 8 bases and J by 5 bases, with 3 bases left in between. Germline CDR1 and CDR2: LGHDT and YNNKEL (reference sequence). CDR3 protein: CASGTGELFF. CDR3 DNA sequence: TGTGCCAGCGGGACCGGGGAGCTGTTTTTT. The full variable domain, rest sourced from reference TRBV3-1 and TRBJ2-2, is DTAVSQTPKYLVTQMGNDKSIKCEQNLGHDTMYWYKQDSKKFLKIMFSYNNKELIINETVPNRFSPKSPDKAHLNLHINSLELGDSAVYFCASGTGELFFGEGSRLTVL.

This clonotype was counted between two and nine times. The CDR3 protein is CASSIGGGATYEQYF. The CDR3, as DNA: TGTGCCAGTAGTATAGGTGGAGGGGCCACATACGAGCAGTACTTC. The rearrangement uses TRBV19 and TRBJ2-7; maybe TRBD2 (6 bases). Trimming left V 1 base short and J 4 bases short, with 14 bases between. This CDR3 has 15 amino acids. CDR1 and CDR2 (germline): LNHDA, SQIVND (reference sequence). Combining the CDR3 with reference TRBV19 and TRBJ2-7 gives the whole variable domain DGGITQSPKYLFRKEGQNVTLSCEQNLNHDAMYWYRQDPGQGLRLIYYSQIVNDFQKGDIAEGYSVSREKKESFPLTVTSAQKNPTAFYLCASSIGGGATYEQYFGPGTRLTVT.

The sample holds many counts of this clonotype. The rearrangement joins TRBV7-9 to TRBJ2-5; 9 positions agree with TRBD2. Germline loops: CDR1 SEHNR, CDR2 FQNEAQ (reference sequence). V shed 5 bases, J shed 6 bases, and the junction held 10 bases outside the gene matches. CDR3 size: 15 residues. CDR3 loop: CASSHMREGQQTQYF. The CDR3, as DNA: TGTGCCAGCAGCCATATGCGGGAGGGCCAGCAGACCCAGTACTTC.

As for this clonotype: An end of the junction differs from the germline gene, which may be a read error. The chain employs TRBV7-7 and TRBJ2-5; tentatively, D is TRBD2 (5 bases). The CDR3 is 14 amino acids. Germline loops: CDR1 SSHAT, CDR2 FNYEAQ (reference sequence). DNA of the CDR3: TGTGCTAGCAGCTTGGGATACGGGAAAGAGACCCAGTACTTC. Translated: CASSLGYGKETQYF. The whole variable domain, remainder taken from reference TRBV7-7 and TRBJ2-5, is GAGVSQSPRYKVTKRGQDVTLRCDPISSHATLYWYQQALGQGPEFLTYFNYEAQPDKSGLPSDRFSAERPEGSISTLTIQRTEQRDSAMYRCASSLGYGKETQYFGPGTRLLVL.

This clonotype was counted at least ten times. The chain has TRBV11-2 and TRBJ2-7; D is uncertain. The germline gives CDR1 SGHAT, CDR2 FQNNGV. V lost 5 bases, J lost 7 bases, and 18 bases lay in between. The CDR3 length is 14 residues. As DNA, the CDR3 is TGTGCCAGCAGCCGAGGCGGCCGGGCCGGAGAGCAGTACTTC. This encodes CASSRGGRAGEQYF.

V usage is TRBV18 and J usage is TRBJ1-1; weak D call: TRBD1 (5 bases). Between the trimmed V and J ends, which lost 5 bases and 3 bases, there was a span of 13 bases. Germline CDR1 KGHSH, CDR2 LQKENI. The CDR3 runs to 14 residues. The CDR3 loop reads CASSKGTQDTEAFF. The CDR3 nucleotides read TGTGCCAGCTCAAAAGGGACCCAGGACACTGAAGCTTTCTTT. Filled out from reference TRBV18 and TRBJ1-1, the complete variable domain reads NAGVMQNPRHLVRRRGQEARLRCSPMKGHSHVYWYRQLPEEGLKFMVYLQKENIIDESGMPKERFSAEFPKEGPSILRIQQVVRGDSAAYFCASSKGTQDTEAFFGQGTRLTVV.

The V and J genes are TRBV12-3 or TRBV12-4 and TRBJ1-1; D ambiguous. The CDR3 sequence is 13 residues long. Trimming removed 8 bases at V and 2 bases at J, with 12 bases between. DNA for the CDR3: TGTGCCAGCGGAAGGGTCCAAAACACTGAAGCTTTCTTT. It specifies CASGRVQNTEAFF.

This clonotype was observed many times. This chain connects TRBV2 to TRBJ1-5, with D possibly matching TRBD1 (5 bases). V gave up 4 bases and J gave up 7 bases, with 11 bases separating them. The germline CDR1 and CDR2 sequences are SNHLY and FYNNEI. CDR3 length: 13 amino acids. CDR3 loop: CASSAFGTQPQHF. CDR3 nucleotide sequence: TGTGCCAGCAGTGCATTCGGGACCCAGCCCCAGCATTTT.

This clonotype has just a few counts. This chain links TRBV15 with TRBJ2-2; D is ambiguous. Germline V gives CDR1 LNHNV, CDR2 YYDKDF (reference sequence). CDR3 length equals 15 residues. Trimming removed 2 bases from V and 3 bases from J, with 10 bases in between. CDR3 sequence reads: CATSRSSGYTGELFF. The CDR3, as DNA: TGTGCCACCAGCAGATCGAGTGGGTACACCGGGGAGCTGTTTTTT.

This clonotype was seen only a few times. J is TRBJ2-6 and V is TRBV12-3 or TRBV12-4, with a tentative D call TRBD1 (5 bases). The CDR3 is 15 amino acids. Trimming removed 4 bases from V and 4 bases from J, with 11 bases in between. The DNA for the CDR3 is TGTGCCAGCAGTTCTAGGGGATCCGGGGCCAACGTCCTGACTTTC. It translates to CASSSRGSGANVLTF.

As regards this clonotype: This may stem from a read error, because a much larger clone lies one nucleotide away. The chain employs TRBV2 and TRBJ2-1; D gene uncertain. Per germline, CDR1 SNHLY and CDR2 FYNNEI. CDR3 length: 12 amino acids. Here the CDR3 reads CASSESNNERFF. The CDR3 region has the DNA TGTGCCAGCAGTGAGTCAAACAATGAGCGGTTCTTC. Full variable domain (missing parts from reference TRBV2 and TRBJ2-1): EPEVTQTPSHQVTQMGQEVILRCVPISNHLYFYWYRQILGQKVEFLVSFYNNEISEKSEIFDDQFSVERPDGSNFTLKIRSTKLEDSAMYFCASSESNNERFFGPGTRLTVL.

The sample holds a few counts of this clonotype. This chain links TRBV11-2 with TRBJ2-7; tentative D call: TRBD1 (6 bases). The CDR3 extends over 15 amino acids. Germline V gene data show CDR1 as SGHAT and CDR2 as FQNNGV. V dropped 6 bases and J dropped 0 bases, with 15 bases sitting between them. This chain's CDR3 is CASRWTAQSSYEQYF. CDR3 sequence (DNA): TGTGCCAGCAGGTGGACAGCCCAGAGCTCCTACGAGCAGTACTTC.

J is TRBJ2-5 and V is TRBV6-2 or TRBV6-3, with D possibly called TRBD1 or TRBD2 (5 bases each). Per germline, CDR1 MNHEY and CDR2 SVGEGT. V was cut by 6 bases and J by 0 bases, with 17 bases left in between. This CDR3 has 16 amino acids. The DNA for the CDR3 is TGTGCCAGCAGCGACGGATCCCGGGACCACCAAGAGACCCAGTACTTC. Amino acids: CASSDGSRDHQETQYF.